The 32 T cell receptor beta chains presented below share a single source sample, sequenced in a study of cytomegalovirus exposure and HLA in healthy donors. PCR was performed using 60 Vbeta and 13 Jbeta primers. Data came from immunoSEQ multiplex PCR; TCRdb stores just in-frame clones and leaves some out. The sample includes 150,000 to 200,000 clones, roughly 77% seen only once; the top ten take around 4.6%. What was sequenced was PBMCs. These TCRs come from a man younger than 30 in good health and CMV-seropositive.

The genes are TRBV6-5 and TRBJ2-6; D is unclear. Germline CDR1 reads MNHEY; CDR2 reads SVGAGI. The CDR3 consists of 13 residues. V was pared by 7 bases and J by 3 bases, with 7 bases between. CDR3 DNA sequence: TGTGCCAGCACCGAGATTGGGGCCAACGTCCTGACTTTC. Protein sequence: CASTEIGANVLTF.

The gene calls are TRBV14 and TRBJ2-1, with a possible D match to TRBD2 (6 bases). The CDR3 covers 17 residues. Per the germline V gene, CDR1 is SGHDN and CDR2 is FVKESK. Trimming shortened V by 1 base and J by 7 bases, and 20 bases separated the two germline ends. Written as DNA, the CDR3 is TGTGCCAGCAGCCAAGTGAAGGACTACCGGGGGATTAATGAGCAGTTCTTC. This codes for CASSQVKDYRGINEQFF.

The sample holds a few counts of this clone. This chain connects TRBV7-2 to TRBJ2-3; 7 bases are shared with TRBD1. V shed 3 bases and J 5 bases; nucleotides not matched to a gene: 5. Germline values: CDR1 SGHTA, CDR2 FQGNSA. This CDR3 has 14 amino acids. For the CDR3, the DNA is TGTGCCAGCAGCTTTCGACAGGGACAAGATACGCAGTATTTT. Protein sequence: CASSFRQGQDTQYF.

The table lists this clone with a few counts. The chain recombines TRBV7-6 with TRBJ2-2; TRBD1 matches at 8 bases. This CDR3 region has 15 residues. Germline V gene lookup returns CDR1 SGHVS and CDR2 FNYEAQ. V trimming: 7 bases; J trimming: 7 bases; junction bases outside the gene matches: 11. CDR3 nucleotides: TGTGCCAGCATGTCTGGGACAGGAGTTGTCGGGGAGCTGTTTTTT. The encoded protein is CASMSGTGVVGELFF. Based on the CDR3 plus reference TRBV7-6 and TRBJ2-2, the full variable domain is GAGVSQSPRYKVTKRGQDVALRCDPISGHVSLYWYRQALGQGPEFLTYFNYEAQQDKSGLPNDRFSAERPEGSISTLTIQRTEQRDSAMYRCASMSGTGVVGELFFGEGSRLTVL.

This clone was recorded a few times. The rearrangement uses TRBV10-2 and TRBJ2-2, with 7 nucleotides matching TRBD2. Germline V gene lookup returns CDR1 WSHSY and CDR2 SAAADI. The CDR3 contains 17 residues. V dropped 4 bases and J dropped 2; count of bases not matched to a gene: 10. CDR3 coding DNA: TGCGCCAGCAGTGGTCCTATCGGGGGGTACAACACCGGGGAGCTGTTTTTT. This encodes CASSGPIGGYNTGELFF.

This clone was seen a handful of times. The chain employs TRBV7-6 and TRBJ2-5; D ambiguous. The length of the CDR3 is 15 residues. CDR1 SGHVS and CDR2 FNYEAQ come from the germline V gene. V gave up 0 bases and J gave up 4 bases, with 12 bases separating them. CDR3 DNA sequence: TGTGCCAGCAGCTTAGCTGGCTACCCAGGAGAGACCCAGTACTTC. Residues: CASSLAGYPGETQYF.

The chain links TRBV28 to TRBJ1-1; TRBD1 agrees at 9 bases. CDR1 and CDR2 (germline): MDHEN, SYDVKM. This CDR3 region has 15 residues. J was trimmed by 3 bases and V by 4 bases; bases with no gene match: 6. The CDR3 spells CASSSLGQGYTEAFF. The CDR3 nucleotides read TGTGCCAGCAGTTCGCTCGGACAGGGGTACACTGAAGCTTTCTTT.

This chain links TRBV11-3 with TRBJ2-3; D perhaps matches TRBD2 (5 bases). This CDR3 region has 15 residues. The germline CDR1 and CDR2 sequences are SGHNT and YENEEA. The V end lost 3 bases, the J end lost 5 bases, and 15 bases lay between the germline ends. The CDR3 loop is CASSFQWAGGDTQYF. The CDR3 bases are TGTGCCAGCAGCTTTCAGTGGGCCGGAGGAGATACGCAGTATTTT. Drawing the rest from reference TRBV11-3 and TRBJ2-3, the complete variable domain is EAGVVQSPRYKIIEKKQPVAFWCNPISGHNTLYWYLQNLGQGPELLIRYENEEAVDDSQLPKDRFSAERLKGVDSTLKIQPAELGDSAVYLCASSFQWAGGDTQYFGPGTRLTVL.

The chain joins TRBV11-3 to TRBJ2-1; 10 positions agree with TRBD2. The CDR3 runs to 15 residues. The V segment lost 4 bases and the J segment 7 bases; nucleotides outside the gene matches: 7. Germline V gives CDR1 SGHNT, CDR2 YENEEA. The CDR3 bases are TGTGCCAGCAGCTCCCTAGCGGGAGCGAGGAATGAGCAGTTCTTC. Translated: CASSSLAGARNEQFF.

The J gene is TRBJ1-1, the V gene TRBV11-3; D is undetermined. The CDR3 runs 15 residues. Germline CDR1 SGHNT, CDR2 YENEEA. Trimming took 1 base from V and 0 from J, leaving 9 bases between them. The CDR3 sequence is CASSLGGQLNTEAFF. CDR3 coding DNA: TGTGCCAGCAGCTTAGGTGGGCAGTTGAACACTGAAGCTTTCTTT.

The genes are TRBV11-1 and TRBJ1-2, with D perhaps matching TRBD1 (5 bases). V lost 1 base and J lost 8, with 11 bases in between. Per the germline V gene, CDR1 is SGHAT and CDR2 is FQDESV (reference sequence). The CDR3 contains 13 residues. DNA for the CDR3: TGTGCCAGCAGCTTAGAAGGGGCTGGAGGCTACACCTTC. It encodes CASSLEGAGGYTF.

The chain links TRBV7-8 to TRBJ1-1, with TRBD1 identical over 8 bases. The J segment lost 1 base and the V segment lost 1 base, leaving 2 bases of the junction unmatched. Germline lookup yields CDR1 SGHVS and CDR2 FQNEAQ. This CDR3 comprises 15 residues. The CDR3 loop reads CASSLVGTGNTEAFF. The CDR3 coding sequence is TGTGCCAGCAGCTTAGTAGGGACAGGGAACACTGAAGCTTTCTTT.

This chain joins TRBV7-3 and TRBJ1-1; D possibly corresponds to TRBD1 (5 bases). V lost 5 bases and J lost 5, with 18 bases in between. Per the germline V gene, CDR1 is SGHTA and CDR2 is FQGTGA. CDR3 length: 15 residues. CDR3 amino acids: CASSRRRGDGTEAFF. CDR3 DNA: TGTGCCAGCAGCCGTAGACGGGGGGATGGAACTGAAGCTTTCTTT. The full variable domain, completed using reference TRBV7-3 and TRBJ1-1, is GAGVSQTPSNKVTEKGKYVELRCDPISGHTALYWYRQSLGQGPEFLIYFQGTGAADDSGLPNDRFFAVRPEGSVSTLKIQRTERGDSAVYLCASSRRRGDGTEAFFGQGTRLTVV.

This chain joins TRBV5-1 and TRBJ2-3, with 12 bases that match TRBD2. This CDR3 contains 15 residues. Germline assignment: CDR1 SGHRS and CDR2 YFSETQ. With 5 bases clipped from V and 3 bases from J, the junction kept 4 bases outside the gene matches. This CDR3 reads CASSSGTSGTDTQYF. CDR3 DNA: TGCGCCAGCAGTTCAGGGACTAGCGGGACAGATACGCAGTATTTT.

This clone was seen only once. This chain connects TRBV30 to TRBJ1-5, with D unclear. Deletions cut 2 bases from V and 3 bases from J, with 14 bases between. The germline CDR1 and CDR2 sequences are GTSNPN and SVGIG (reference sequence). This CDR3 has 15 amino acids. The CDR3 region is CAWSFGSGNNQPQHF. The CDR3 DNA sequence: TGTGCCTGGAGTTTCGGGTCGGGTAACAATCAGCCCCAGCATTTT.

The rearrangement links TRBV4-2 to TRBJ1-5; perhaps TRBD1 as D (5 bases). V lost 0 bases, J lost 9 bases, and 18 bases lay in between. The germline V gene encodes CDR1 LGHNA and CDR2 YNFKEQ. The CDR3 consists of 16 residues. DNA for the CDR3: TGTGCCAGCAGCCAAGATTGGGGGGAGCTCTCCCTGCCCCAGCATTTT. Encoded protein: CASSQDWGELSLPQHF.

This clone was counted a single time. The chain links TRBV18 to TRBJ2-7; the D gene is possibly TRBD2 (5 bases). In germline, CDR1 is KGHSH, CDR2 LQKENI. V was pared by 2 bases and J by 5 bases, with 16 bases between. The CDR3 covers 15 residues. The CDR3 loop is CASSPSGQKSHEQYV. CDR3 DNA sequence: TGTGCCAGCTCACCAAGCGGTCAAAAGTCCCACGAGCAGTACGTC.

This chain links TRBV5-6 with TRBJ1-1, with 7 nucleotides matching TRBD1. Germline CDR1 is SGHDT and CDR2 is YYEEEE. J was trimmed by 5 bases and V by 1 base; bases with no gene match: 8. This CDR3 spans 15 amino acids. Here the CDR3 reads CASSLSFRGRTEAFF. CDR3 DNA: TGTGCCAGCAGCTTGAGTTTTAGGGGGCGAACTGAAGCTTTCTTT.

The V gene is TRBV5-1, the J gene TRBJ2-1; TRBD2 matches 14 bases. The germline CDR1 and CDR2 sequences are SGHRS and YFSETQ. After removal of 4 bases from V and 4 bases from J, the junction contained 7 bases not matched to a gene. The CDR3 has 17 residues. The DNA for the CDR3 is TGCGCCAGCAGCCCGACTAGCGGGGGGGGTTCTTACAATGAGCAGTTCTTC. It yields the protein CASSPTSGGGSYNEQFF.

A few counts support this clone. This sequence joins TRBV30 and TRBJ1-5; D not certain. V lost 0 bases, J lost 6 bases, and 6 bases lay in between. The CDR3 contains 12 residues. The V gene's germline CDR1 is GTSNPN and CDR2 SVGIG (reference sequence). The CDR3 DNA reads as TGTGCCTGGAGTGTAACGGGTCAGCCCCAGCATTTT. Amino acids: CAWSVTGQPQHF. Full variable domain (rest looked up from reference TRBV30 and TRBJ1-5): SQTIHQWPATLVQPVGSPLSLECTVEGTSNPNLYWYRQAAGRGLQLLFYSVGIGQISSEVPQNLSASRPQDRQFILSSKKLLLSDSGFYLCAWSVTGQPQHFGDGTRLSIL.

This chain links TRBV30 with TRBJ1-1, with D possibly TRBD1 on 5 matching bases. This CDR3 region has 15 residues. From germline, CDR1 is GTSNPN and CDR2 SVGIG (reference sequence). Trimming removed 0 bases at V and 0 bases at J, with 11 bases between. The chain's CDR3 is CAWSVRRQMNTEAFF. CDR3 nucleotides: TGTGCCTGGAGTGTACGAAGACAGATGAACACTGAAGCTTTCTTT. The full variable domain, completed using reference TRBV30 and TRBJ1-1, is SQTIHQWPATLVQPVGSPLSLECTVEGTSNPNLYWYRQAAGRGLQLLFYSVGIGQISSEVPQNLSASRPQDRQFILSSKKLLLSDSGFYLCAWSVRRQMNTEAFFGQGTRLTVV.

This clone was seen a few times. V and J are TRBV6-6 and TRBJ2-7; TRBD1 is a possible D gene (6 bases). From germline, CDR1 is MNHNY and CDR2 SVGAGI (reference sequence). The length of the CDR3 is 13 residues. Trimming removed 6 bases from V and 1 base from J, with 10 bases in between. The CDR3 loop reads CASSPRGSYEQYV. The CDR3 coding sequence is TGTGCCAGCAGCCCCAGGGGATCCTACGAGCAGTACGTC.

J is TRBJ1-5 and V is TRBV19; D is unresolved. The V gene lost 1 base and the J gene lost 2 bases, with 6 bases spanning the gap. This CDR3 has 14 amino acids. The V gene's germline CDR1 is LNHDA and CDR2 SQIVND (reference sequence). CDR3 protein: CASSIGAGNQPQHF. CDR3 bases: TGTGCCAGTAGTATAGGGGCAGGCAATCAGCCCCAGCATTTT.

This clone was seen a few times. The V call is TRBV11-3, the J call TRBJ2-5; D may be TRBD2 (5 bases). CDR3 length equals 16 residues. Trimming left V 4 bases short and J 1 base short, with 16 bases between. CDR1 is SGHNT, CDR2 YENEEA, per germline. The CDR3 coding sequence is TGTGCCAGCAGCTCACCTTTCGGGGATTCCCAAGAGACCCAGTACTTC. Translating it yields CASSSPFGDSQETQYF.

V is TRBV6-1 and J is TRBJ1-5; TRBD1 matches at 9 bases. The germline V gene has CDR1 MNHNS and CDR2 SASEGT. V was clipped by 5 bases and J by 6 bases; unmatched bases: 5. CDR3 length equals 14 residues. The CDR3 sequence: CASSLQGASQPQHF. The CDR3 DNA reads TGTGCCAGCAGTCTACAGGGGGCTAGTCAGCCCCAGCATTTT.

Comments on this clone: The junction departs from germline at one end; a sequencing error may be responsible. The rearrangement uses TRBV6-6 and TRBJ1-2; 8 positions agree with TRBD1. The CDR3 length is 15 residues. CDR1 is MNHNY and CDR2 is SVGAGI in the germline V gene (reference sequence). The CDR3 region is CAGSPSGQGSGGYTF. DNA of the CDR3: TGTGCCGGCAGTCCATCCGGACAGGGATCCGGCGGCTACACCTTC.

V gene TRBV6-6 combines with J gene TRBJ2-1; 7 positions agree with TRBD1. V gave up 6 bases and J gave up 3 bases; unmatched junction bases: 5. The CDR3 sequence is 14 residues long. In germline, CDR1 is MNHNY, CDR2 SVGAGI (reference sequence). CDR3 bases: TGTGCCAGCAGCGCCCGGGACAGCTACAATGAGCAGTTCTTC. It is translated as CASSARDSYNEQFF.

Notes on this clone: The sample contains more than one DNA sequence encoding this CDR3. The rearrangement uses TRBV4-1 and TRBJ1-1; D is unclear. The V end was cut by 1 base, the J end by 1 base, with 7 bases between. CDR3 length: 14 residues. Germline V CDR1 and CDR2: MGHRA, YSYEKL. CDR3 sequence (DNA): TGCGCCAGCAGCCAAGGCCCGGGGAACACTGAAGCTTTCTTT. Translation: CASSQGPGNTEAFF.

This clone was recorded a few times. The rearrangement links TRBV6-6 to TRBJ1-5; 7 bases are shared with TRBD1. Germline loops: CDR1 MNHNY, CDR2 SVGAGI (reference sequence). This CDR3 contains 16 residues. J lost 0 bases, V lost 8 bases, and 10 bases had no gene match. The CDR3 reads CASVHSRGDSNQPQHF. For the CDR3, the DNA is TGTGCCAGCGTTCATTCCAGGGGGGATAGCAATCAGCCCCAGCATTTT.

The CDR3 spells CASSFSGRYSPLHF. The CDR3 DNA is TGTGCCAGCAGTTTTTCGGGGAGGTATTCACCCCTCCACTTT. The J gene is TRBJ1-6, the V gene TRBV28; unclear D gene. V lost 3 bases, J lost 8 bases, and 11 bases lay in between. Germline-derived CDR1 and CDR2 are MDHEN and SYDVKM. This CDR3 has 14 amino acids.

The rearrangement joins TRBV28 to TRBJ2-1; 10 bases match TRBD2. V trimming: 5 bases; J trimming: 4 bases; junction bases outside the gene matches: 14. Germline lookup yields CDR1 MDHEN and CDR2 SYDVKM. CDR3 length: 18 amino acids. This CDR3 reads CASSHTGRTAGGYNEQFF. For the CDR3, the DNA is TGTGCCAGCAGTCACACCGGGAGGACAGCGGGGGGGTACAATGAGCAGTTCTTC.

This clone came up once. The rearrangement links TRBV30 to TRBJ2-5, with a weak D call TRBD2 (8 bases). In germline, CDR1 is GTSNPN, CDR2 SVGIG (reference sequence). The CDR3 spans 16 residues. Trimming took off 8 bases at V and 5 bases at J, with 27 bases between the two ends. CDR3 nucleotides: TGTGCCCAGGGGGGCGGGGGGTTCTTTTTAATGGAGACCCAGTACTTC. Translation gives CAQGGGGFFLMETQYF. Looking up the rest from reference TRBV30 and TRBJ2-5 gives the full variable domain: SQTIHQWPATLVQPVGSPLSLECTVEGTSNPNLYWYRQAAGRGLQLLFYSVGIGQISSEVPQNLSASRPQDRQFILSSKKLLLSDSGFYLCAQGGGGFFLMETQYFGPGTRLLVL.